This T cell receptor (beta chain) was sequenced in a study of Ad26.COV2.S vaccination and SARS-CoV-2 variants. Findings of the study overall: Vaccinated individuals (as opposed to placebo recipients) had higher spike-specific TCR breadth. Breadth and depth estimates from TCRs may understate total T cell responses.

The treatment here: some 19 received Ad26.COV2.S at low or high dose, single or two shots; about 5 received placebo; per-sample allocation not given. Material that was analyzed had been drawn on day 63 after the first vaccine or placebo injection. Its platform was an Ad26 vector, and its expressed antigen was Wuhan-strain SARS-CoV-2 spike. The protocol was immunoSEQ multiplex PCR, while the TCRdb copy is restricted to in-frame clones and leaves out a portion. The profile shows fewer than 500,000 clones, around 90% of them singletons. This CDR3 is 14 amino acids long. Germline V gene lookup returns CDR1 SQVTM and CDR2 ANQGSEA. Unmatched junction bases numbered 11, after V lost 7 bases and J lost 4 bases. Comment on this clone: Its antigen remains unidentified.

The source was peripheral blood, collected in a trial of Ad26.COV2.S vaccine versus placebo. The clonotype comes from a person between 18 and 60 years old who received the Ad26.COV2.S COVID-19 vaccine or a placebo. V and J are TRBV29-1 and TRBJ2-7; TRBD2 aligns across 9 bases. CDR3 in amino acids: CSAVLAGLGYEQYF. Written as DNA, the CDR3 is TGCAGCGCAGTGCTAGCGGGATTAGGGTACGAGCAGTACTTC.